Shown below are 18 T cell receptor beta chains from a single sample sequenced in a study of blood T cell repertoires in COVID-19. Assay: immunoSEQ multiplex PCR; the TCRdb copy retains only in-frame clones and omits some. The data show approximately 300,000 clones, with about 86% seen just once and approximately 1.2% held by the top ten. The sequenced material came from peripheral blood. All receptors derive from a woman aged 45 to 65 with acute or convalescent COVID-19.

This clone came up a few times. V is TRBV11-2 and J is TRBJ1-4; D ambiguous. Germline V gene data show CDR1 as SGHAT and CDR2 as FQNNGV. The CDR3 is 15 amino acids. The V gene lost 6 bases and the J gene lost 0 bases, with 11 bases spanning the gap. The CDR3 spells CASSLPGATNEKLFF. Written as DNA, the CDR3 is TGTGCCAGCAGTCTACCGGGAGCAACTAATGAAAAACTGTTTTTT.

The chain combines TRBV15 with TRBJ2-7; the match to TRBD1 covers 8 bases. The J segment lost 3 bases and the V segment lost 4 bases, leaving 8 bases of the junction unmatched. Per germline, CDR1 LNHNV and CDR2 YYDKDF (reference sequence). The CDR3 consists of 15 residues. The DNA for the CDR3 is TGTGCCACCAGCAACCTAAGGACAGGGAGCTACGAGCAGTACTTC. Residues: CATSNLRTGSYEQYF.

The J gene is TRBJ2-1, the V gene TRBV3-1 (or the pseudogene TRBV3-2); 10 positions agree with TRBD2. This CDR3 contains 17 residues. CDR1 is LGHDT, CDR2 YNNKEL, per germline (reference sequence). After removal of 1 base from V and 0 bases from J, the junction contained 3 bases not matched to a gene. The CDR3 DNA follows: TGTGCCAGCAGCCAAGGACTAGCGGGTAGCTCCTACAATGAGCAGTTCTTC. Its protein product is CASSQGLAGSSYNEQFF.

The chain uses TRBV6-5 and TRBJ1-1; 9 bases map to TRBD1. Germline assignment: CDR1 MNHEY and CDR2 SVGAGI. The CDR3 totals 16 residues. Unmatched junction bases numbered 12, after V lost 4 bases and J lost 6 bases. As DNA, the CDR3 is TGTGCCAGCAGTTCCCTCCGAGACAGGGGGGGGCCTGAAGCTTTCTTT. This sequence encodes CASSSLRDRGGPEAFF.

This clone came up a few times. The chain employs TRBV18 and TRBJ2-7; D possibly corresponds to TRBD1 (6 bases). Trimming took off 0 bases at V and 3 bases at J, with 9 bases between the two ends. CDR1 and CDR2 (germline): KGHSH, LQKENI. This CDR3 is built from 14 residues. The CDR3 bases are TGTGCCAGCTCACCACCGGACAGAGACTACGAGCAGTACTTC. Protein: CASSPPDRDYEQYF.

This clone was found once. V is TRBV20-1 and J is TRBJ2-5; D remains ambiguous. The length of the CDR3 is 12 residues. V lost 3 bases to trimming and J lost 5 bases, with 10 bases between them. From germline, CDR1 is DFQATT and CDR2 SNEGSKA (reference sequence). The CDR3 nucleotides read TGCAGTGCTAGTCATGGTGAGGAGACCCAGTACTTC. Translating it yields CSASHGEETQYF.

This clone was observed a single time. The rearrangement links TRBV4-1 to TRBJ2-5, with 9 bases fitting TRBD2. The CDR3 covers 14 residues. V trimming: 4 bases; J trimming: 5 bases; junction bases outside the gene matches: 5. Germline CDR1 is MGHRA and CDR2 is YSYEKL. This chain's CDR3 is CASSRSGGWETQYF. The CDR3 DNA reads TGCGCCAGCAGCCGAAGCGGGGGGTGGGAGACCCAGTACTTC.

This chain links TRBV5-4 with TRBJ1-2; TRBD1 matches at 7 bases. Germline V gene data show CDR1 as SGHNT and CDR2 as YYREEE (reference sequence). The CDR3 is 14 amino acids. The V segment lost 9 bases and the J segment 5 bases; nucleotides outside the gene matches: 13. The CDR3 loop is CAIKSGTDLYGYTF. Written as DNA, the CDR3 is TGTGCCATCAAATCCGGGACAGACCTATATGGCTACACCTTC.

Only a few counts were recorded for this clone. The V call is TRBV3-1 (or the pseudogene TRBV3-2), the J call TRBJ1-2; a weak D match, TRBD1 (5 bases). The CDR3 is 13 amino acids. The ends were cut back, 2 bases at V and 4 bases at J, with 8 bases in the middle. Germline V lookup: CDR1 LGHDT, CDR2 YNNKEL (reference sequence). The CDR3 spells CASSQRGFYGYTF. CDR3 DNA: TGTGCCAGCAGCCAACGGGGGTTCTATGGCTACACCTTC.

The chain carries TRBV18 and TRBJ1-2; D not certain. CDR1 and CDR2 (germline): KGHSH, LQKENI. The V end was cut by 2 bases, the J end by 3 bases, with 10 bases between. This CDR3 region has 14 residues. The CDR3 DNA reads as TGTGCCAGCTCACCAAAGGACTCATACTATGGCTACACCTTC. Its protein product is CASSPKDSYYGYTF.

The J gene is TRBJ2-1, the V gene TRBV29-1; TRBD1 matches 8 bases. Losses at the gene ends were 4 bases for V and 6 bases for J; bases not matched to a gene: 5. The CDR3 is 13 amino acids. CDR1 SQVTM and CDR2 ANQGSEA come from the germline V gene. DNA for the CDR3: TGCAGCGTTGTACAGGGGGTTGGCAATGAGCAGTTCTTC. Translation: CSVVQGVGNEQFF.

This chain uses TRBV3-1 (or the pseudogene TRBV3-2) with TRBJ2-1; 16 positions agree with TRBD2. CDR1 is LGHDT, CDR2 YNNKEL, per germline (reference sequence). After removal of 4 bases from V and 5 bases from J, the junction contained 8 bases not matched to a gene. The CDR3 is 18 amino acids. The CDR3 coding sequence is TGTGCCAGCAGCCCACTGGGACTAGCGGGGGGGCCGGACAATGAGCAGTTCTTC. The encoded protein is CASSPLGLAGGPDNEQFF.

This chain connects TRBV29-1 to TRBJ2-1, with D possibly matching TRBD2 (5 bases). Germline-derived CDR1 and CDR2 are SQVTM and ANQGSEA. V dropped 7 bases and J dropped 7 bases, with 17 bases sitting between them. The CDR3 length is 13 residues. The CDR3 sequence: CSARLPPVNEQFF. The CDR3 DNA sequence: TGCAGCGCTCGACTACCCCCTGTTAATGAGCAGTTCTTC.

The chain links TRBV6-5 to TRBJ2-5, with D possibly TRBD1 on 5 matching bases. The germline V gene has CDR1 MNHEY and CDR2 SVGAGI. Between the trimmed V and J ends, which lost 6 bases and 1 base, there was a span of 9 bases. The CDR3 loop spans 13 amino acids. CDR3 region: CASSRQFQETQYF. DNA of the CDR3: TGTGCCAGCAGCCGACAGTTCCAAGAGACCCAGTACTTC.

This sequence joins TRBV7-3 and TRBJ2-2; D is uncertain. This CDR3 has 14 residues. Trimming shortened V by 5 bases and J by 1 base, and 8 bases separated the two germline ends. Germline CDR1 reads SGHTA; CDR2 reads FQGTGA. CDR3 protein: CASSLSLNTGELFF. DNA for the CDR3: TGTGCCAGCAGCCTGAGCCTGAACACCGGGGAGCTGTTTTTT.

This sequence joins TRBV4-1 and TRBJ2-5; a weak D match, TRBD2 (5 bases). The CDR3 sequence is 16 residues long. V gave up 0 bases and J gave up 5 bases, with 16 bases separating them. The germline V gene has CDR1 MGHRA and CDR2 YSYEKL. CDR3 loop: CASSQESKWESETQYF. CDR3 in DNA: TGCGCCAGCAGCCAAGAGAGTAAGTGGGAGAGCGAGACCCAGTACTTC.

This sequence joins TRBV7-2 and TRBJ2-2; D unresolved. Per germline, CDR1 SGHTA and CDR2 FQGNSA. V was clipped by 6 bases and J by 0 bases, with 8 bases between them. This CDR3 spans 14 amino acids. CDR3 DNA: TGTGCCAGCAGAATGTTCGCGAACACCGGGGAGCTGTTTTTT. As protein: CASRMFANTGELFF.

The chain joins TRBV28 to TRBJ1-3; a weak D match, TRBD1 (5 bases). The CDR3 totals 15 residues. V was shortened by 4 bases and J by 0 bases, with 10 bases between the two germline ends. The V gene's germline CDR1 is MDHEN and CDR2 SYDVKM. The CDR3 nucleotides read TGTGCCAGCAGTTCGGGACTTCACTCTGGAAACACCATATATTTT. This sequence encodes CASSSGLHSGNTIYF.